Here is one T cell receptor beta chain with its context. The data are from a study of shared clonotypes between healthy human individuals. This CDR3 has 13 residues. The J segment lost 5 bases and the V segment lost 8 bases, leaving 5 bases of the junction unmatched. The V gene's germline CDR1 is LNHDA and CDR2 SQIVND (reference sequence). This table comes from immunoSEQ multiplex PCR, and its TCRdb copy is limited to in-frame clones, with some not included. Counted here are 2 million or so clones, 85% to 95% occurring once; the ten biggest clones make up 0.13%. The sequenced material came from naive CD4+ T cells sorted from blood. Noted subset: CD45RA+ positively selected. This receptor was identified in a man between 18 and 35 years old in good health. The V and J genes are TRBV19 and TRBJ2-7; 11 bases are a match to TRBD2. The CDR3 sequence: CASRSGGAHEQYF. The CDR3 DNA sequence: TGTGCCAGTCGTAGCGGGGGGGCCCACGAGCAGTACTTC.